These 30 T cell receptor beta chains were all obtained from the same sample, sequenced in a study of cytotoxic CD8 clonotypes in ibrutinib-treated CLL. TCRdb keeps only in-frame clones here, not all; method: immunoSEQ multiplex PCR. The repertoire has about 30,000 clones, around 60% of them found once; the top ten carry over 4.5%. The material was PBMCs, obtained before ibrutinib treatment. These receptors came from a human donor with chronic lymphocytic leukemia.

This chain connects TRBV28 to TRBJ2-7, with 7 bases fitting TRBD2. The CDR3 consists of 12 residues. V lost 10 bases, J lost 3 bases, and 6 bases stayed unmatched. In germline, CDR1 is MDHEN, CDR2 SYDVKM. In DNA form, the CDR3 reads TGTGCCACCAAGCGGGACGTCTACGAGCAGTACTTC. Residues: CATKRDVYEQYF.

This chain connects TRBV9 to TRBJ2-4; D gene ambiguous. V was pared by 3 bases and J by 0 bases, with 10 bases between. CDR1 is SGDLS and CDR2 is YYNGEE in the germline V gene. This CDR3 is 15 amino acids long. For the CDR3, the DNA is TGTGCCAGCAGCGGAGACTTGGGAGCCAAAAACATTCAGTACTTC. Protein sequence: CASSGDLGAKNIQYF. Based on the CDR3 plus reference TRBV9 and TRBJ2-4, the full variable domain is DSGVTQTPKHLITATGQRVTLRCSPRSGDLSVYWYQQSLDQGLQFLIQYYNGEERAKGNILERFSAQQFPDLHSELNLSSLELGDSALYFCASSGDLGAKNIQYFGAGTRLSVL.

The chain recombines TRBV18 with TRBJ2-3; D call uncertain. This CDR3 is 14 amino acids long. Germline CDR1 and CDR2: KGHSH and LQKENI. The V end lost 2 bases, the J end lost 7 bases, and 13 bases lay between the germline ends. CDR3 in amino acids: CASSPAGAENTQYF. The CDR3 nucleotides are TGTGCCAGCTCACCAGCTGGAGCCGAGAATACGCAGTATTTT.

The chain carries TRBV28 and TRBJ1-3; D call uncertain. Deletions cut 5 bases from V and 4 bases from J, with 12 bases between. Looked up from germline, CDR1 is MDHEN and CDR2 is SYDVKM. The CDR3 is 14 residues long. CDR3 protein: CASSLQVGGNTIYF. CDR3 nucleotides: TGTGCCAGCAGTCTCCAGGTCGGCGGAAACACCATATATTTT. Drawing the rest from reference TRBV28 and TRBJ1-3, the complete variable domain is DVKVTQSSRYLVKRTGEKVFLECVQDMDHENMFWYRQDPGLGLRLIYFSYDVKMKEKGDIPEGYSVSREKKERFSLILESASTNQTSMYLCASSLQVGGNTIYFGEGSWLTVV.

The CDR3 sequence is CASSEDRMKGAEAFF. Written as DNA, the CDR3 is TGTGCCAGCAGTGAAGACAGAATGAAGGGCGCTGAAGCTTTCTTT. This chain links TRBV2 with TRBJ1-1, with unresolved D. The V end lost 1 base, the J end lost 6 bases, and 15 bases lay between the germline ends. The CDR3 runs 15 residues. Germline V gene sequence: CDR1 SNHLY, CDR2 FYNNEI.

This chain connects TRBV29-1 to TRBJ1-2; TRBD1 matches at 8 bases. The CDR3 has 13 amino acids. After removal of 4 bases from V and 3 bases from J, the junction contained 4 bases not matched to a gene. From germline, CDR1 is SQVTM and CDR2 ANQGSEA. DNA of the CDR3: TGCAGCGTTGGAACAGGGGGGGACTATGGCTACACCTTC. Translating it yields CSVGTGGDYGYTF.

CDR3 residues: CASSLEGTYEQYF. The CDR3 nucleotides are TGTGCCAGCAGCTTAGAGGGGACCTACGAGCAGTACTTC. The V call is TRBV7-9, the J call TRBJ2-7; a possible D gene is TRBD1 (5 bases). Per the germline V gene, CDR1 is SEHNR and CDR2 is FQNEAQ (reference sequence). The CDR3 runs to 13 residues. V was pared by 1 base and J by 2 bases, with 6 bases between.

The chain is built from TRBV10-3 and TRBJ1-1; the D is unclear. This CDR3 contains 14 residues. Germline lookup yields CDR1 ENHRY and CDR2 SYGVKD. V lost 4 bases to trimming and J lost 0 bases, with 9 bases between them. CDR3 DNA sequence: TGTGCCATCAGTGTGGGCAAGATGAACACTGAAGCTTTCTTT. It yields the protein CAISVGKMNTEAFF.

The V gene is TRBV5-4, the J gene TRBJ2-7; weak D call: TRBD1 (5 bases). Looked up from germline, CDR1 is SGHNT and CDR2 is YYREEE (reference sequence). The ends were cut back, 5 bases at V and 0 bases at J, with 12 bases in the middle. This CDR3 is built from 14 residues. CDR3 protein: CASSQGFASYEQYF. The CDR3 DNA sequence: TGTGCCAGCAGTCAGGGCTTCGCCTCCTACGAGCAGTACTTC.

The CDR3 DNA reads TGTGCCAGCAGTGAGGGACAGGCTTACCAAGAGACCCAGTACTTC. Translation: CASSEGQAYQETQYF. J is TRBJ2-5 and V is TRBV2, with 8 positions matching TRBD1. J was trimmed by 0 bases and V by 3 bases; bases with no gene match: 3. CDR1 is SNHLY, CDR2 FYNNEI, per germline. The CDR3 has 15 residues.

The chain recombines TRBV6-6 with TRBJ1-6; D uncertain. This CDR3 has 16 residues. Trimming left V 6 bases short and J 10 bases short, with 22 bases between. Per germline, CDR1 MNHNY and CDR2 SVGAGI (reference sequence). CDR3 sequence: CASSSGPGRLRSPLHF. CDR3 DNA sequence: TGTGCCAGCAGCTCCGGACCCGGGAGACTCAGGTCACCCCTCCACTTT.

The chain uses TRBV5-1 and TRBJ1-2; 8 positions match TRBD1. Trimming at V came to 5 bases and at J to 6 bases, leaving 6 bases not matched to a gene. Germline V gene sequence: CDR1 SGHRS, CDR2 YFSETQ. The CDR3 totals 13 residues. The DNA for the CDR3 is TGCGCCAGCAGACTTGACAGGGGTAATGGCTACACCTTC. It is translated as CASRLDRGNGYTF.

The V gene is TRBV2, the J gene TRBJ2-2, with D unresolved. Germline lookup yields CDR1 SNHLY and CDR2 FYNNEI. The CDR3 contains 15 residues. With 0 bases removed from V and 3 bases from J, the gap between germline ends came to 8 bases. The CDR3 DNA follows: TGTGCCAGCAGTGAAGCCGTGGCATACACCGGGGAGCTGTTTTTT. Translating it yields CASSEAVAYTGELFF.

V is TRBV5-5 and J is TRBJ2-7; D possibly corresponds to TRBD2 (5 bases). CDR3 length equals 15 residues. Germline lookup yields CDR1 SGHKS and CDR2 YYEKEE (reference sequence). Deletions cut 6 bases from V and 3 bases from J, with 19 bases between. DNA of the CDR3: TGTGCCAGCACTACCCCCGGGCTAGCCGACTACGAGCAGTACTTC. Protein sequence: CASTTPGLADYEQYF.

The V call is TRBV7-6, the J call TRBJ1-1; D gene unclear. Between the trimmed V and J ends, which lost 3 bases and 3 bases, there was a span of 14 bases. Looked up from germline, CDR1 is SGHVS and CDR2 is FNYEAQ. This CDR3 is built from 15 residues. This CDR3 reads CASSLDSVRHTEAFF. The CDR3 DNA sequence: TGTGCCAGCAGCTTGGATTCTGTAAGACACACTGAAGCTTTCTTT.

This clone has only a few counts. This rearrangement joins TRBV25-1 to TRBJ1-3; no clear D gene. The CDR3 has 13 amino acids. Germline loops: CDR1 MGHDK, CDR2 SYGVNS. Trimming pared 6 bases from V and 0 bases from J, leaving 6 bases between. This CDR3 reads CASRFNSGNTIYF. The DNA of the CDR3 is TGTGCCAGCAGGTTTAACTCTGGAAACACCATATATTTT.

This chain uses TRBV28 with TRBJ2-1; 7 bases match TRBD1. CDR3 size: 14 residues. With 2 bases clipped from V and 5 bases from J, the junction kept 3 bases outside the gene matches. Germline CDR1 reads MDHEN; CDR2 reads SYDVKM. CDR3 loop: CASSLVDRDNEQFF. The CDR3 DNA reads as TGTGCCAGCAGTTTAGTCGACAGGGACAATGAGCAGTTCTTC.

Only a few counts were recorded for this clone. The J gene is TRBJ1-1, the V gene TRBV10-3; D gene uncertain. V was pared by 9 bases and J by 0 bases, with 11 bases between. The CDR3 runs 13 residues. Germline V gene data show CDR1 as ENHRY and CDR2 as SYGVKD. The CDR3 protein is CAMRATLNTEAFF. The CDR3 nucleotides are TGTGCCATGCGGGCCACCTTGAACACTGAAGCTTTCTTT.

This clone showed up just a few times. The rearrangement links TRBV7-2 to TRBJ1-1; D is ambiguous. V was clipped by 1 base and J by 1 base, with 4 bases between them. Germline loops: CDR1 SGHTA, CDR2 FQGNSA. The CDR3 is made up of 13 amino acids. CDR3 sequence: CASSLVRNTEAFF. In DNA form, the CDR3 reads TGTGCCAGCAGCTTAGTCAGGAACACTGAAGCTTTCTTT.

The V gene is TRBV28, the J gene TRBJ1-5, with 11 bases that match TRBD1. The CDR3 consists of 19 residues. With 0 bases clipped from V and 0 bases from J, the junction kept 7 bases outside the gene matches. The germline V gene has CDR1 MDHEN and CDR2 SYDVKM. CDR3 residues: CASSLWEGQGVYSNQPQHF. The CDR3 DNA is TGTGCCAGCAGTTTATGGGAGGGACAGGGGGTGTATAGCAATCAGCCCCAGCATTTT. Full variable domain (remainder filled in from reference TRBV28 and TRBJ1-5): DVKVTQSSRYLVKRTGEKVFLECVQDMDHENMFWYRQDPGLGLRLIYFSYDVKMKEKGDIPEGYSVSREKKERFSLILESASTNQTSMYLCASSLWEGQGVYSNQPQHFGDGTRLSIL.

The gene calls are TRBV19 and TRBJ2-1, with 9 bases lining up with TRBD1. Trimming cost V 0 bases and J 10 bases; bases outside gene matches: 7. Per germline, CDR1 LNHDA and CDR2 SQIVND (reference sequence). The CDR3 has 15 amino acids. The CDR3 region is CASSIEEQGAQEQFF. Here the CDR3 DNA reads TGTGCCAGTAGTATAGAGGAACAGGGGGCTCAGGAGCAGTTCTTC. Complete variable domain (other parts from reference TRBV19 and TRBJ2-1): DGGITQSPKYLFRKEGQNVTLSCEQNLNHDAMYWYRQDPGQGLRLIYYSQIVNDFQKGDIAEGYSVSREKKESFPLTVTSAQKNPTAFYLCASSIEEQGAQEQFFGPGTRLTVL.

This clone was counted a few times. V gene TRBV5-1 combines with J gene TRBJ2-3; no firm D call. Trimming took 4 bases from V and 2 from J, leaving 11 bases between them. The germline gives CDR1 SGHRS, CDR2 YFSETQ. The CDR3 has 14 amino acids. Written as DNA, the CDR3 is TGCGCCAGCAGCGGAGCGCTGCTCACAGATACGCAGTATTTT. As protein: CASSGALLTDTQYF.

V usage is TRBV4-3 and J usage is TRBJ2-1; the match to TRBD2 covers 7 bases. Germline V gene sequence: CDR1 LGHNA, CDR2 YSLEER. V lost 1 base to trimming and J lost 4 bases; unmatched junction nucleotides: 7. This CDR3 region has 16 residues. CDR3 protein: CASSQASGTLYNEQFF. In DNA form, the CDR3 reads TGCGCCAGCAGCCAAGCGAGCGGGACTTTATACAATGAGCAGTTCTTC.

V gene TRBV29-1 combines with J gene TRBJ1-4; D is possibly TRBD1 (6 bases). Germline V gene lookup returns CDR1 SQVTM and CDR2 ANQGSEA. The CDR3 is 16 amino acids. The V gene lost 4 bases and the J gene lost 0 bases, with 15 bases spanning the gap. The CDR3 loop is CSVGRGPKSTNEKLFF. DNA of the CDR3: TGCAGCGTTGGCAGGGGACCTAAGTCAACTAATGAAAAACTGTTTTTT.

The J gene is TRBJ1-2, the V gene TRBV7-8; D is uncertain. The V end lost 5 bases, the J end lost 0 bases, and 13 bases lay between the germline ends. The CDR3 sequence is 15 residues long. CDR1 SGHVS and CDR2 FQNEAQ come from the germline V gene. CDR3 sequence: CASSAWTGSNYGYTF. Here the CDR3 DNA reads TGTGCCAGCAGCGCGTGGACGGGATCTAACTATGGCTACACCTTC.

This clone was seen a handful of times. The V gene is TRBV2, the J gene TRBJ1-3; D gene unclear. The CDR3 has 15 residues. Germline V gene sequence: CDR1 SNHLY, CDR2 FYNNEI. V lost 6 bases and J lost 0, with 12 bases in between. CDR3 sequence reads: CASRLDTSSGNTIYF. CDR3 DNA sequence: TGTGCCAGCAGACTCGACACGAGCTCTGGAAACACCATATATTTT.

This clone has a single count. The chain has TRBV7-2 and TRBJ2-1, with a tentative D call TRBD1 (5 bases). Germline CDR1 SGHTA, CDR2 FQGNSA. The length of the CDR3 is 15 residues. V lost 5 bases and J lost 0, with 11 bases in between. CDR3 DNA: TGTGCCAGCAGCACCCGACAGCCCTCCTACAATGAGCAGTTCTTC. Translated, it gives CASSTRQPSYNEQFF.

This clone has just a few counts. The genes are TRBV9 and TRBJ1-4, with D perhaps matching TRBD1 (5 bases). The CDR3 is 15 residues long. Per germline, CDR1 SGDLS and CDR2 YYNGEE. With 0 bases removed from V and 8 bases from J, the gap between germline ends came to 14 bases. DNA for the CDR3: TGTGCCAGCAGCGTAGCCCCGGGGCTAGACGAAAAACTGTTTTTT. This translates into CASSVAPGLDEKLFF.

CDR3 sequence: CASSRSPRDRGPSHYGYTF. The CDR3 DNA reads as TGCGCCAGCAGTCGCTCACCTCGGGACAGGGGGCCCTCCCACTATGGCTACACCTTC. This chain joins TRBV23-1 and TRBJ1-2; TRBD1 aligns across 12 bases. TRBV23-1 is an open reading frame whose function is uncertain. The CDR3 runs 19 residues. J gave up 3 bases and V 4 bases, and 15 bases lay outside the gene matches.

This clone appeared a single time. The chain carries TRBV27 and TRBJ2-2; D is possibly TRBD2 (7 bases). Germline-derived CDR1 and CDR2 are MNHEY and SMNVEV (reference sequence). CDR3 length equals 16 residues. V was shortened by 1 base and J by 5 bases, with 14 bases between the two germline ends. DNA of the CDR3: TGTGCCAGCAGTTTATTTTCGGGGGGCCGGACCGGGGAGCTGTTTTTT. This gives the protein CASSLFSGGRTGELFF.